This TCR beta chain was captured in a study of T cells in Graves' hyperthyroidism and ophthalmopathy. With a duration under 2 months, the hyperthyroidism was newly diagnosed in patients aged 18 to 65. Any patient presenting with uncontrolled infection, other autoimmune disease, pregnancy or lactation was left out. Diagnoses rested on clinical symptoms, serum thyroxine and TRAb, thyroid ultrasound and orbital computed tomography. Turning to this clonotype: The antigen is undetermined.

Germline CDR1 LGHNA, CDR2 YNFKEQ. J lost 4 bases, V lost 1 base, and 2 bases had no gene match. The CDR3 runs to 16 residues. The TCR beta CDR3 regions underwent amplification using RNA transcripts as the source. The primer set for the first-round RT-PCR of the TCR CDR3 was HTBI. TCRdb re-called the multiplex PCR reads through MiXCR, storing one row per CDR3 protein. The sample records 350,000 to 450,000 distinct CDR3 sequences, roughly 14% being singletons. Study-wide points: Within blood appeared most thyroid clonotypes that had expanded above 0.001.

The chain couples TRBV4-2 to TRBJ2-1; 12 bases map to TRBD2. The source is a woman aged 60-70 years with Graves' hyperthyroidism. Specimen: blood. The CDR3 protein is CASSQASGRVYNEQFF. The CDR3 DNA reads as TGTGCCAGCAGCCAAGCTAGCGGGAGGGTTTACAATGAGCAGTTCTTC.